This is a list of T cell receptor beta chains from one sample in a study of regulatory T cells in long-lasting Graves disease. One entry per CDR3 protein, called by TCRdb with MiXCR from the multiplex PCR reads. The sample contains approximately 350,000 distinct CDR3 sequences, approximately 10% of which appear only once. This sample was also put to use in a study of T cells in Graves' hyperthyroidism and ophthalmopathy.

Source: peripheral blood mononuclear cells (PBMCs), taken at new diagnosis, from a patient treated with antithyroid drugs. Receptor source: a woman aged 18-30 years with Graves disease. Each CDR3 is given with its conserved first and last residue. A D gene is named only where the DNA matches it firmly. Rows may omit the clone size; those that give it use once, few, many or a size class.

j_gene	d_gene	abundance	v_gene	CDR3nt	CDR3aa
TRBJ2-5	-	many	TRBV7-2	TGTGCCAGCAGCTCAACTTCTCAGGGGTTCGCTGGAGAGACCCAGTACTTC	CASSSTSQGFAGETQYF
TRBJ1-1	-	many	TRBV11-2	TGTGCCAGCAGGAGCCCTGGGGGGTTTGTGTTCTTT	CASRSPGGFVFF
TRBJ2-3	-	many	TRBV15	TGTGCCACCAGCAGAGATGCCGGGGATACGCAGTATTTT	CATSRDAGDTQYF
TRBJ2-2	TRBD2	many	TRBV30	TGTGCCTGGAGCAAACTTTGGCGGGGGTCTCTGACCGGGGAGCTGTTTTTT	CAWSKLWRGSLTGELFF
TRBJ2-7	-	many	TRBV5-1	TGCGCCAGCAGCGTCGACAGAACCGAGCAGTACTTC	CASSVDRTEQYF
TRBJ1-4	-	-	TRBV4-3	TGCGCCAGCAGCCAGGGGAATCTAGCAACTAATGAAAAACTGTTTTTT	CASSQGNLATNEKLFF
TRBJ2-5	-	many	TRBV12-3/TRBV12-4	TGTGCCAGCAGTTTAGGGGTGACTCTCGGCGAGACCCAGTACTTC	CASSLGVTLGETQYF
TRBJ1-6	-	-	TRBV7-2	TGTGCCAGCAGTCCGGGACCTAACAGTAGGAATTCACCCCTCCACTTT	CASSPGPNSRNSPLHF
TRBJ1-1	-	many	TRBV5-4	TGTGCCAGCAGCTGGATTGTGGACACTGAAGCTTTCTTT	CASSWIVDTEAFF
TRBJ2-1	-	many	TRBV6-1	TGTGCCAGCAGTGTAGGACACGGAGAAAGAGGATCCTACAATGAGCAGTTCTTC	CASSVGHGERGSYNEQFF
TRBJ2-7	-	many	TRBV7-9	TGTGCCAGCAGCCAAACAGGAGGGGGCCGCTACGAGCAGTACTTC	CASSQTGGGRYEQYF
TRBJ2-7	TRBD2	many	TRBV20-1	TGCAGTGCTAGCTTCGTTATAGCGGGAGGAGAGTATGGCGAGCAGTACTTC	CSASFVIAGGEYGEQYF
TRBJ2-5	TRBD2	many	TRBV20-1	TGCAGTGCCACTATTCCGCTCGGGACTAGCAAGGAGACCCAGTACTTC	CSATIPLGTSKETQYF
TRBJ2-5	TRBD2	many	TRBV2	TGTGCCAGCAGTGAGGTCGGGACTAACGCTTTCAGGACCCAGTACTTC	CASSEVGTNAFRTQYF
TRBJ1-5	-	many	TRBV6-2/TRBV6-3	TGTGCCAGCAGTTACTCGACTTGGAGGCAGCCCCAGCATTTT	CASSYSTWRQPQHF
TRBJ1-2	-	many	TRBV20-1	TGCAGTGCTATGGAGGGGTATGGCTACACCTTC	CSAMEGYGYTF
TRBJ2-1	-	many	TRBV28	TGTGCCAGCGGCGGCCTTCCCAATGAGCAGTTCTTC	CASGGLPNEQFF
TRBJ2-1	TRBD2	many	TRBV3-1	TGTGCCAGCAGCCAACTGGAACTAGCGGGAGTCTGGGGGCAGTTCTTC	CASSQLELAGVWGQFF
TRBJ2-1	TRBD1	many	TRBV15	TGTGCCACCAGCAGAGATGTGGACAGGGGGAGTGAGCAGTTCTTC	CATSRDVDRGSEQFF
TRBJ2-5	TRBD2	many	TRBV28	TGTGCCAGCAGGGTGACTAGCGGGAGGGTTTTCCAAGAGACCCAGTACTTC	CASRVTSGRVFQETQYF
TRBJ1-5	TRBD1	-	TRBV12-3/TRBV12-4	TGTGCCAGCAGTCCCCCCAGGACAGGGAAGGTTAGCAATCAGCCCCAGCATTTT	CASSPPRTGKVSNQPQHF
TRBJ1-4	-	many	TRBV27	TGTGCCAGCAGTTCGGTAGACAGCGGTAATGAAAAACTGTTTTTT	CASSSVDSGNEKLFF
TRBJ1-1	-	few	TRBV20-1	TGCAGTGCTAGCGAAGGACGGGCCAGGGGTGAAGCTTTCTTT	CSASEGRARGEAFF
TRBJ2-3	-	-	TRBV7-2	TGTGCCAGCACCCCCCAGGGCCCCACAGATACGCAGTATTTT	CASTPQGPTDTQYF
TRBJ2-1	TRBD2	-	TRBV15	TGTGCCACCAGCGGCTCGGGACTAGGGAAGAACAATGAGCAGTTCTTC	CATSGSGLGKNNEQFF
TRBJ1-2	-	few	TRBV19	TGTGCCAGTAGTATTCGTTCGAGAGGGGCCTATGGCTACACCTTC	CASSIRSRGAYGYTF
TRBJ1-5	TRBD1	many	TRBV7-2	TGTGCCAGCAGCCTAACGACCGGGACAGTCAATCAGCCCCAGCATTTT	CASSLTTGTVNQPQHF
TRBJ2-7	TRBD2	many	TRBV20-1	TGCAGTGCTAGTGGGGCCGGGACTAGCGGGAGTTACGAGCAGTACTTC	CSASGAGTSGSYEQYF
TRBJ1-1	-	-	TRBV10-3	TGTGCCATCAGTGAGTCGGGCGGGGACACTGAAGCTTTCTTT	CAISESGGDTEAFF
TRBJ2-3	-	few	TRBV7-9	TGTGCCAGCAGCTTCATCAGGGCGGGGCTCCATGGGCGGACGCAGTATTTT	CASSFIRAGLHGRTQYF
TRBJ2-6	-	-	TRBV19	TGTGCCAGTAGTATAGTTGGCGGGACTGGGGCCAACGTCCTGACTTTC	CASSIVGGTGANVLTF
TRBJ2-6	-	few	TRBV6-2/TRBV6-3	TGTGCCAGCATTCCTATCAGGTCTACTGGGGCCAACGTCCTGACTTTC	CASIPIRSTGANVLTF
TRBJ2-3	-	many	TRBV7-8	TGTGCCAGTAGCCCAAGAGGGAGACGGGCGCAGTATTTT	CASSPRGRRAQYF
TRBJ2-1	TRBD2	-	TRBV6-4	TGTGCCAGCAAGGCGGCTAGCGGGGACCACAGTGAGCAGTTCTTC	CASKAASGDHSEQFF
TRBJ1-1	-	many	TRBV10-3	TGTGCCATCAGTGAGTTGAGGACAGCCGGTGGCACTGAAGCTTTCTTT	CAISELRTAGGTEAFF
TRBJ1-1	-	-	TRBV19	TGTGCCAGTAGTCCCGGGGAAATGAACACTGAAGCTTTCTTT	CASSPGEMNTEAFF
TRBJ2-1	-	-	TRBV4-3	TGCGCCAGCAGCCAAGGATCAGGTTCGTACAATGGGCAGTTCTTC	CASSQGSGSYNGQFF
TRBJ2-7	-	-	TRBV14	TGTGCCAGCAGCCAAGTAGGCGGGAAGGGCGGGGACGAGCAGTACTTC	CASSQVGGKGGDEQYF
TRBJ1-1	-	many	TRBV28	TGTGCCAGCACCTTACAGCTAATTGGGGACACTGAAGCTTTCTTT	CASTLQLIGDTEAFF
TRBJ2-5	-	many	TRBV18	TGTGCCAGCTCACACGACCCGAGGGAGACCCAGTACTTC	CASSHDPRETQYF
TRBJ2-7	TRBD2	many	TRBV6-2/TRBV6-3	TGTGCCAGCAGTTACCGATTCAGGACTAGCGACTCCTACGAGCAGTACTTC	CASSYRFRTSDSYEQYF